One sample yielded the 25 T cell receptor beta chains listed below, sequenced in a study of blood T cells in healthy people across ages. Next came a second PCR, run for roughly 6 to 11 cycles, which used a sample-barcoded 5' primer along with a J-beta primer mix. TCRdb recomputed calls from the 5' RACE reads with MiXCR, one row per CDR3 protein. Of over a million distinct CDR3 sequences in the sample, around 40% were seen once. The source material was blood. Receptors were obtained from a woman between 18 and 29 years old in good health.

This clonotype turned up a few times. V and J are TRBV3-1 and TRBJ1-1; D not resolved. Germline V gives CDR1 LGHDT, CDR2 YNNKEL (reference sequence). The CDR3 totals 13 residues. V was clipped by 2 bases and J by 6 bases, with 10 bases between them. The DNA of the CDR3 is TGTGCCAGCAGCCAAACCCCAGGACCTGAAGCTTTCTTT. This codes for CASSQTPGPEAFF.

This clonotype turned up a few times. The CDR3 sequence: CASSQSAVYNEQFF. For the CDR3, the DNA is TGTGCCAGCAGCCAAAGCGCCGTCTACAATGAGCAGTTCTTC. The chain has TRBV7-9 and TRBJ2-1; D gene unclear. CDR1 SEHNR and CDR2 FQNEAQ come from the germline V gene (reference sequence). The CDR3 is 14 amino acids. Trimming pared 5 bases from V and 3 bases from J, leaving 11 bases between.

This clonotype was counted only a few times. CDR3 region: CASSTSGDRYNEQFF. The CDR3 DNA reads TGTGCCAGCAGCACTTCCGGGGACAGGTACAATGAGCAGTTCTTC. The J gene is TRBJ2-1, the V gene TRBV7-2; 8 nucleotides line up with TRBD1. The ends lost 5 bases at V and 4 bases at J; junction bases unmatched: 7. The CDR3 is 15 residues long. Germline V gene sequence: CDR1 SGHTA, CDR2 FQGNSA. Using reference TRBV7-2 and TRBJ2-1 for the parts outside the CDR3, the full variable domain is GAGVSQSPSNKVTEKGKDVELRCDPISGHTALYWYRQSLGQGLEFLIYFQGNSAPDKSGLPSDRFSAERTGGSVSTLTIQRTQQEDSAVYLCASSTSGDRYNEQFFGPGTRLTVL.

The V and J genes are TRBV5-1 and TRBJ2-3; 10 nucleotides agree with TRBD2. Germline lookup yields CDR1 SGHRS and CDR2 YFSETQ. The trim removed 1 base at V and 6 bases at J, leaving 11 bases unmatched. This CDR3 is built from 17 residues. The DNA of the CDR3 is TGCGCCAGCAGCTTGAGTCTAGCGGGGGTCGGGGCGGATACGCAGTATTTT. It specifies CASSLSLAGVGADTQYF.

DNA for the CDR3: TGCAGTGCTAGTTTCACAAACCAAGAGACCCAGTACTTC. Encoded protein: CSASFTNQETQYF. The J gene is TRBJ2-5, the V gene TRBV20-1; D unclear. The germline V and J ends were trimmed by 3 bases and 0 bases, with 8 bases remaining between them. The length of the CDR3 is 13 residues. The germline V gene has CDR1 DFQATT and CDR2 SNEGSKA (reference sequence).

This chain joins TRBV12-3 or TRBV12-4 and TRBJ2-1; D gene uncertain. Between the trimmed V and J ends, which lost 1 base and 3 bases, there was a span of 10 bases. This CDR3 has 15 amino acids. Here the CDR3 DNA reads TGTGCCAGCAGTTTAGGGGTTCACATCTACAATGAGCAGTTCTTC. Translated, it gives CASSLGVHIYNEQFF.

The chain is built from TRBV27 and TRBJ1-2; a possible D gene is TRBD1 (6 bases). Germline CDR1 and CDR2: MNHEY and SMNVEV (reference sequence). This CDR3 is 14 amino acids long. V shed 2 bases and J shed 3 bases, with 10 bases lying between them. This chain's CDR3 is CASSLRDNYYGYTF. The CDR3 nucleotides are TGTGCCAGCAGTTTACGGGACAACTACTATGGCTACACCTTC.

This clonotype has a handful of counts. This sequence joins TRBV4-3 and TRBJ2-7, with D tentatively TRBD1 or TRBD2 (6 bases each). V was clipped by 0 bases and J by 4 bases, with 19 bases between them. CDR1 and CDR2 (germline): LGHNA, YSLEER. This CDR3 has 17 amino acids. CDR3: CASSQDYRGGRLYEQYF. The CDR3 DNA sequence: TGCGCCAGCAGCCAAGATTATAGAGGGGGGCGGTTATACGAGCAGTACTTC.

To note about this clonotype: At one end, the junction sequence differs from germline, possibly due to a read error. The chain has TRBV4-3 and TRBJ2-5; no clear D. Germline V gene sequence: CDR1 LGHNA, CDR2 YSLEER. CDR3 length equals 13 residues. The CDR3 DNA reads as TGCGCCAGCGGCCAGTACTACGAAGAGACCCAGTACTTC. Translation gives CASGQYYEETQYF.

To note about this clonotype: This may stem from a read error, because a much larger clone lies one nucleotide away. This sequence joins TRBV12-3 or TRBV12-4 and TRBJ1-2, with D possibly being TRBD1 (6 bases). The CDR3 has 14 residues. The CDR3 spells CASGTDRNYYCYTF. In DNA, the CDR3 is TGTGCCAGCGGCACGGACAGAAATTACTATTGCTACACCTTC.

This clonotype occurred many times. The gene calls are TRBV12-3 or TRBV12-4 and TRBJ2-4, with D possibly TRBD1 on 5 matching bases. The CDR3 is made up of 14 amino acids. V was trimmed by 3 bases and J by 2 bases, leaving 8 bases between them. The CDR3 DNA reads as TGTGCCAGCAGTTTCTTGGACACCAAAAACATTCAGTACTTC. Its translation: CASSFLDTKNIQYF.

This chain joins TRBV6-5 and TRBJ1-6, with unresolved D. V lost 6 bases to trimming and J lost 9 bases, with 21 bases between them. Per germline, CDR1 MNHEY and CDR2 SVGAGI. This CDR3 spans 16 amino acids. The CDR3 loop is CASSRDSPSLGSPLHF. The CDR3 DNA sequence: TGTGCCAGCAGCCGGGATTCCCCGTCTTTGGGTTCACCCCTCCACTTT.

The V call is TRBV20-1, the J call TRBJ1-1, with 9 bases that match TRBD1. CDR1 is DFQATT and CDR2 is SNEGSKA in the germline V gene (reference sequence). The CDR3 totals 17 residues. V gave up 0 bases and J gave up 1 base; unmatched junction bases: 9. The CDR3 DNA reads TGCAGTGCTAGAGATTGGCGGACAGGGGCGGCGAACACTGAAGCTTTCTTT. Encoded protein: CSARDWRTGAANTEAFF.

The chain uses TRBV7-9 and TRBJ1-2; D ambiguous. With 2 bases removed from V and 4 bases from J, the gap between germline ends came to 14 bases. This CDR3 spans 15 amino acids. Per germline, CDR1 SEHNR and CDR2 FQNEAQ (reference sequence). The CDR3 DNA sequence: TGTGCCAGCAGCTTATATTCGGTATCGTCCTATGGCTACACCTTC. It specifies CASSLYSVSSYGYTF.

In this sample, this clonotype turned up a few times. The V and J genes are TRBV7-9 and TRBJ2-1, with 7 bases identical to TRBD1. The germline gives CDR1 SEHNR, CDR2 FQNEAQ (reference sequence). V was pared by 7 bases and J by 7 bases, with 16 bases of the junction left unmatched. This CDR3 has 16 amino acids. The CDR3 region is CASIKPDRHIRNEQFF. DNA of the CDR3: TGTGCCAGCATAAAGCCGGACAGGCATATTAGGAATGAGCAGTTCTTC.

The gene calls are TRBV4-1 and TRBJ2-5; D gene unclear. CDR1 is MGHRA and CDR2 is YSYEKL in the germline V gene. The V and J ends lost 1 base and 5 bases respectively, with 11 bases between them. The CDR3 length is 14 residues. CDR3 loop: CASSQVQVTETQYF. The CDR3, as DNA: TGCGCCAGCAGCCAAGTCCAGGTGACGGAGACCCAGTACTTC.

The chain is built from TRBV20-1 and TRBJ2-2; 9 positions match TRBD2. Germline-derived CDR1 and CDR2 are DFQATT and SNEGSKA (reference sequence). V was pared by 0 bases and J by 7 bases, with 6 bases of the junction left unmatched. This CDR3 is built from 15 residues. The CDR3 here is CSARDPREGVGELFF. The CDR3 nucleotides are TGCAGTGCTAGAGATCCGCGGGAGGGGGTCGGGGAGCTGTTTTTT.

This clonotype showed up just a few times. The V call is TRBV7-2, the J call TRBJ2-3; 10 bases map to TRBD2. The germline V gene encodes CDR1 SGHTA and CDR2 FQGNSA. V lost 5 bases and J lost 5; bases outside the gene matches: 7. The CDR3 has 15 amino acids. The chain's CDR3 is CASSEAGGRGDTQYF. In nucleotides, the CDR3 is TGTGCCAGCAGCGAAGCGGGGGGGCGGGGAGATACGCAGTATTTT.

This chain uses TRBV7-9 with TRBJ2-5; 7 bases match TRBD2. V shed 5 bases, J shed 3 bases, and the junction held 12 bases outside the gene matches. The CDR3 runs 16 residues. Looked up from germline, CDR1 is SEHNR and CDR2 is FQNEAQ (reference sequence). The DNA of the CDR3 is TGTGCCAGCAGCCTCGACGGAATTGCGGGGGAAGAGACCCAGTACTTC. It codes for CASSLDGIAGEETQYF.

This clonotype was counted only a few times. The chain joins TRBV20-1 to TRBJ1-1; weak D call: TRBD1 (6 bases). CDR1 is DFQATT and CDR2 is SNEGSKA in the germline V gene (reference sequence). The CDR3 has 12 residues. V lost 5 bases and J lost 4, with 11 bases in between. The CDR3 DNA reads TGCAGTGCTTACAGGGTCTCCACTGAAGCTTTCTTT. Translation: CSAYRVSTEAFF.

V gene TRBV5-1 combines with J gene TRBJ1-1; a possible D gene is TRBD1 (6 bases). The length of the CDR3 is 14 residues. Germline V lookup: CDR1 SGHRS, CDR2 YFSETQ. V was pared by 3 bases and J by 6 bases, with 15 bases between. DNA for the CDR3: TGCGCCAGCAGCTGGACTACCAGGGGCTCTGAAGCTTTCTTT. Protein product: CASSWTTRGSEAFF.

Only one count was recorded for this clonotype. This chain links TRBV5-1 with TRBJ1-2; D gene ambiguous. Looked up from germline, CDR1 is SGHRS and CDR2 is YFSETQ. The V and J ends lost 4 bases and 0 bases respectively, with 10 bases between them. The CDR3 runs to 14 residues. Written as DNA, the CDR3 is TGCGCCAGCAGCGTGGCGACGACTAACTATGGCTACACCTTC. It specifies CASSVATTNYGYTF.

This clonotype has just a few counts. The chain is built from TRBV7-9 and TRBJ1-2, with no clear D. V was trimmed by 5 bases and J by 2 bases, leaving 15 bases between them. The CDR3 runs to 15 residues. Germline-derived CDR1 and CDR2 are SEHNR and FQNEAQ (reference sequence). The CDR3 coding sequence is TGTGCCAGCAGCCTAAAAAATGCCCCGAACTATGGCTACACCTTC. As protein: CASSLKNAPNYGYTF.

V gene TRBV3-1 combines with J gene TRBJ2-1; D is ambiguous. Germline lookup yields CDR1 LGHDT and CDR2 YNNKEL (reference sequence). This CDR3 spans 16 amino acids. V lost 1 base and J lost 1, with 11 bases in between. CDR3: CASSQVVGKSYNEQFF. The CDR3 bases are TGTGCCAGCAGCCAAGTCGTGGGAAAGTCCTACAATGAGCAGTTCTTC.

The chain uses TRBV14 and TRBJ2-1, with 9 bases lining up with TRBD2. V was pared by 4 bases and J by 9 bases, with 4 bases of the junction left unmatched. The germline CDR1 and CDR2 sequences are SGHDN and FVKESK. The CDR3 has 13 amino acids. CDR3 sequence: CASSRLAGTEQFF. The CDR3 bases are TGTGCCAGCAGCCGCCTAGCGGGAACTGAGCAGTTCTTC.